The 26 T cell receptor beta chains reported below all come from one sample, sequenced in a study of immune heterogeneity within non-small cell lung tumors. A first 10-cycle multiplex round used 32 V-gene and 13 J-gene primers on TCR beta CDR3. TCRdb re-analysed the multiplex PCR reads in MiXCR, keeping a single row per CDR3 protein. The sample has some 2,500 distinct CDR3 sequences, 51% seen once. Template input was genomic DNA from bulk tumor (around 630 ng per sample). Surgeons took several biopsies per primary tumor, spaced far apart, during surgery. Curative surgery was undertaken by patients, who had untreated, newly diagnosed non-small cell lung cancer. The sample was lung tumor tissue. Receptors were obtained from a man aged 45 to 65 with non-small cell lung cancer.

The J gene is TRBJ2-7, the V gene TRBV11-2, with D hard to call. Germline V gene lookup returns CDR1 SGHAT and CDR2 FQNNGV. There are 11 residues in the CDR3. Between the trimmed V and J ends, which lost 5 bases and 7 bases, there was a span of 9 bases. CDR3 amino acids: CASSQSGEQYF. Written as DNA, the CDR3 is TGTGCCAGCAGCCAATCCGGGGAGCAGTACTTC.

The V call is TRBV15, the J call TRBJ2-1; 14 bases line up with TRBD2. Germline loops: CDR1 LNHNV, CDR2 YYDKDF (reference sequence). The CDR3 has 19 residues. V was pared by 0 bases and J by 1 base, with 5 bases of the junction left unmatched. The CDR3 here is CATSREAGTSGRSYNEQFF. DNA of the CDR3: TGTGCCACCAGCAGAGAAGCTGGGACTAGCGGGAGATCCTACAATGAGCAGTTCTTC.

J is TRBJ2-7 and V is TRBV6-9; TRBD2 aligns across 9 bases. The CDR3 sequence is 16 residues long. With V trimmed by 4 bases and J by 4 bases, 11 bases remained unmatched. Germline V gene data show CDR1 as MNHGY and CDR2 as SVAAGI. CDR3 sequence reads: CASSSIPGTSWYEQYF. The CDR3 DNA sequence: TGTGCCAGCAGTTCCATTCCCGGGACTAGCTGGTACGAGCAGTACTTC.

This chain joins TRBV6-1 and TRBJ2-3, with TRBD2 matching 7 bases. TRBJ2-7 explains the end of the DNA better; the J call may be wrong. This CDR3 spans 14 amino acids. The V gene's germline CDR1 is MNHNS and CDR2 SASEGT. CDR3 coding DNA: TGTGCCAGCAGTGTAGCCGCCGGGGGGTACGAGCAGTACTTC. This sequence encodes CASSVAAGGYEQYF.

The chain uses TRBV28 and TRBJ2-7; 8 nucleotides line up with TRBD1. This CDR3 spans 14 amino acids. The germline V gene encodes CDR1 MDHEN and CDR2 SYDVKM. CDR3 nucleotides: TGTGCAGCGTCACCGGGACAGGTATCTTCCGAGCAGTACTTC. Its protein product is CAASPGQVSSEQYF.

V gene TRBV19 combines with J gene TRBJ2-1; 11 bases fit TRBD2. Trimming removed 3 bases from V and 9 bases from J; junction bases left unmatched: 4. The germline CDR1 and CDR2 sequences are LNHDA and SQIVND (reference sequence). The CDR3 totals 14 residues. The CDR3 spells CASSITSGSTEQFF. For the CDR3, the DNA is TGTGCCAGTAGTATTACTAGCGGGAGCACTGAGCAGTTCTTC. Full variable domain (rest looked up from reference TRBV19 and TRBJ2-1): DGGITQSPKYLFRKEGQNVTLSCEQNLNHDAMYWYRQDPGQGLRLIYYSQIVNDFQKGDIAEGYSVSREKKESFPLTVTSAQKNPTAFYLCASSITSGSTEQFFGPGTRLTVL.

This clonotype ranks as medium-sized. The CDR3 DNA follows: TGTGCCAGCAGCCCCGGGACTAGCGGGCCACCTAGCACAGATACGCAGTATTTT. It specifies CASSPGTSGPPSTDTQYF. This chain connects TRBV7-9 to TRBJ2-3, with 12 bases lining up with TRBD2. Germline CDR1 SEHNR, CDR2 FQNEAQ (reference sequence). V shed 5 bases, J shed 0 bases, and the junction held 9 bases outside the gene matches. The CDR3 sequence is 18 residues long.

The chain combines TRBV2 with TRBJ2-7, with D unresolved. In germline, CDR1 is SNHLY, CDR2 FYNNEI. V was trimmed by 2 bases and J by 1 base, leaving 9 bases between them. This CDR3 has 14 residues. The CDR3 sequence is CASSERQRSYEQYF. The CDR3, as DNA: TGTGCCAGCAGTGAACGGCAGAGGTCCTACGAGCAGTACTTC.

The rearrangement joins TRBV6-1 to TRBJ2-1; tentatively, D is TRBD2 (6 bases). Germline V gene sequence: CDR1 MNHNS, CDR2 SASEGT. The CDR3 sequence is 14 residues long. V lost 6 bases and J 6 bases, leaving 15 bases between the germline ends. Here the CDR3 DNA reads TGTGCCAGCAGGTCTACCAGTAGCGGCAATGAGCAGTTCTTC. The encoded protein is CASRSTSSGNEQFF.

The chain is built from TRBV27 and TRBJ1-3; D gene unclear. Looked up from germline, CDR1 is MNHEY and CDR2 is SMNVEV (reference sequence). V shed 0 bases and J shed 1 base, with 7 bases lying between them. The CDR3 is 15 amino acids. CDR3 DNA: TGTGCCAGCAGTTTATCAAGGGAGTCTGGAAACACCATATATTTT. Its protein product is CASSLSRESGNTIYF.

This chain uses TRBV6-1 with TRBJ2-1; 10 positions agree with TRBD2. CDR3 length: 13 amino acids. Germline V gene lookup returns CDR1 MNHNS and CDR2 SASEGT. V lost 9 bases, J lost 7 bases, and 6 bases stayed unmatched. CDR3 region: CASRLAGPNEQFF. CDR3 DNA: TGTGCCAGTAGACTAGCGGGTCCGAATGAGCAGTTCTTC.

Relative to its sample, this clonotype is medium-sized. V gene TRBV18 combines with J gene TRBJ2-1; 12 bases are shared with TRBD2. With V trimmed by 4 bases and J by 4 bases, 5 bases remained unmatched. In germline, CDR1 is KGHSH, CDR2 LQKENI. CDR3 size: 16 residues. Written as DNA, the CDR3 is TGTGCCAGCTCACGAGGGACTAGCGGGTTATACAATGAGCAGTTCTTC. Protein: CASSRGTSGLYNEQFF.

This clonotype is hyperexpanded by share. The gene calls are TRBV27 and TRBJ2-7; maybe TRBD2 (5 bases). Germline CDR1 MNHEY, CDR2 SMNVEV (reference sequence). There are 13 residues in the CDR3. Trimming shortened V by 6 bases and J by 3 bases, and 12 bases separated the two germline ends. The CDR3 loop reads CASRPEEGYEQYF. CDR3 nucleotides: TGTGCCAGCAGACCGGAAGAGGGCTACGAGCAGTACTTC.

This clonotype turned up a few times. The V call is TRBV15, the J call TRBJ1-1; TRBD1 matches 8 bases. Germline CDR1 is LNHNV and CDR2 is YYDKDF (reference sequence). V dropped 3 bases and J dropped 5; count of bases not matched to a gene: 5. CDR3 length: 14 residues. DNA of the CDR3: TGTGCCACCAGCAGTGACAGGGGCGGAACTGAAGCTTTCTTT. It codes for CATSSDRGGTEAFF.

V is TRBV11-2 and J is TRBJ2-7; D perhaps matches TRBD1 (5 bases). Trimming left V 8 bases short and J 5 bases short, with 19 bases between. CDR3 size: 14 residues. CDR1 and CDR2 (germline): SGHAT, FQNNGV. The CDR3 region has the DNA TGTGCCAGCTGCGAAGGGGCAGGGAACCACGAGCAGTACTTC. Residues: CASCEGAGNHEQYF.

The chain is built from TRBV9 and TRBJ2-2, with D uncertain. V was clipped by 3 bases and J by 4 bases, with 7 bases between them. The CDR3 covers 13 residues. From germline, CDR1 is SGDLS and CDR2 YYNGEE. The CDR3 region is CASSASVTGELFF. DNA for the CDR3: TGTGCCAGCAGCGCATCGGTCACCGGGGAGCTGTTTTTT.

V usage is TRBV7-9 and J usage is TRBJ1-3; D might be TRBD1 (6 bases). Germline V gene sequence: CDR1 SEHNR, CDR2 FQNEAQ (reference sequence). The CDR3 runs to 18 residues. V lost 5 bases and J 0 bases, leaving 20 bases between the germline ends. The CDR3 protein is CASSPIPGEAISGNTIYF. The CDR3, as DNA: TGTGCCAGCAGCCCAATCCCAGGGGAGGCGATCTCTGGAAACACCATATATTTT.

As to this clonotype: Being one base from a much bigger clone, this may be a read error. The chain carries TRBV9 and TRBJ2-1; D uncertain. This CDR3 is built from 14 residues. Germline lookup yields CDR1 SGDLS and CDR2 YYNGEE. Between the trimmed V and J ends, which lost 4 bases and 2 bases, there was a span of 10 bases. CDR3 amino acids: CASSLGNPYNEQFF. The CDR3 DNA sequence: TGTGCCAGCAGCCTAGGGAACCCCTACAATGAGCAGTTCTTC.

By sample fraction, this clonotype is medium-sized (0.01 to 0.1%). The chain carries TRBV11-2 and TRBJ2-7; D gene unclear. The CDR3 length is 12 residues. The germline V gene encodes CDR1 SGHAT and CDR2 FQNNGV. V was clipped by 3 bases and J by 1 base, with 4 bases between them. The CDR3 reads CASSLGSYEQYF. The DNA of the CDR3 is TGTGCCAGCAGCTTGGGGTCCTACGAGCAGTACTTC.

This sequence joins TRBV27 and TRBJ2-2; unclear D gene. The V and J ends lost 4 bases and 0 bases respectively, with 6 bases between them. The CDR3 has 14 residues. Germline-derived CDR1 and CDR2 are MNHEY and SMNVEV (reference sequence). The CDR3: CASSWQPNTGELFF. The CDR3 DNA is TGTGCCAGCAGTTGGCAGCCGAACACCGGGGAGCTGTTTTTT.

The chain has TRBV6-1 and TRBJ2-7; D ambiguous. V lost 1 base, J lost 5 bases, and 12 bases lay in between. This CDR3 is 14 amino acids long. Germline assignment: CDR1 MNHNS and CDR2 SASEGT. The CDR3 is CASSEGDVRNEQYF. CDR3 DNA sequence: TGTGCCAGCAGTGAAGGGGATGTCAGAAACGAGCAGTACTTC.

V gene TRBV3-1 combines with J gene TRBJ2-7; D is undetermined. Germline CDR1 and CDR2: LGHDT and YNNKEL (reference sequence). The germline V and J ends were trimmed by 4 bases and 7 bases, with 8 bases remaining between them. The CDR3 is 11 residues long. CDR3 loop: CASSLMNEQYF. CDR3 nucleotide sequence: TGTGCCAGCAGCCTCATGAATGAGCAGTACTTC.

The chain has TRBV5-6 and TRBJ1-5; possible D gene TRBD1, 6 bases. Germline lookup yields CDR1 SGHDT and CDR2 YYEEEE. V dropped 1 base and J dropped 3 bases, with 14 bases sitting between them. This CDR3 comprises 16 residues. This CDR3 reads CASSLRGSEINQPQHF. CDR3 bases: TGTGCCAGCAGCTTGAGGGGGTCCGAAATCAATCAGCCCCAGCATTTT. Filled out from reference TRBV5-6 and TRBJ1-5, the complete variable domain reads DAGVTQSPTHLIKTRGQQVTLRCSPKSGHDTVSWYQQALGQGPQFIFQYYEEEERQRGNFPDRFSGHQFPNYSSELNVNALLLGDSALYLCASSLRGSEINQPQHFGDGTRLSIL.

The CDR3, as DNA: TGTGCCAGCAGTGGAGCTGATGAGCAGTTCTTC. It specifies CASSGADEQFF. The genes are TRBV25-1 and TRBJ2-1; D not resolved. Looked up from germline, CDR1 is MGHDK and CDR2 is SYGVNS. The CDR3 is 11 amino acids. V was trimmed by 4 bases and J by 8 bases, leaving 6 bases between them.

This clonotype was counted only a few times. The rearrangement uses TRBV28 and TRBJ2-7, with 9 bases identical to TRBD1. V lost 8 bases and J lost 6; bases outside the gene matches: 11. CDR1 is MDHEN, CDR2 SYDVKM, per germline. This CDR3 region has 14 residues. The CDR3 coding sequence is TGTGCCAGCGTGCCCTACAGGGGGCTAGGCGAGCAGTACTTC. Its protein product is CASVPYRGLGEQYF.

In its sample, this clonotype ranks as medium-sized (0.01 to 0.1%). This could be a read error, since a much larger clone is one nucleotide away. This chain uses TRBV6-2 or TRBV6-3 with TRBJ1-5; maybe TRBD1 (5 bases). In germline, CDR1 is MNHEY, CDR2 SVGEGT. This CDR3 spans 14 amino acids. CDR3: CAGSFAGPNQPQHF. In nucleotides, the CDR3 is TGTGCCGGCAGCTTTGCGGGGCCCAATCAGCCCCAGCATTTT.